The rows below give T cell receptor beta chains drawn from one sample of a study of shared clonotypes between healthy human individuals. Assay used: immunoSEQ multiplex PCR; TCRdb lists only in-frame clones, some missing. The sample lists around 990,000 clones, about 72% occurring once. Sample: memory CD4+ T cells from PBMCs. The receptors derive from a man younger than 35 in good health. Some clones in this sample may be carry-over from other donors' samples. CDR3s include the opening cysteine and the closing phenylalanine or tryptophan. A D gene is named only where the DNA matches it firmly. Some rows mark clone size as missing; the rest say once, few, many or name a class of expanded clone.

V gene	D gene	clone size	J gene	CDR3 DNA	CDR3 protein
TRBV14	-	-	TRBJ1-2	TGTGCCAGCAGCCAGTCGGGGGGCAGCACTCGGGGCTACACCTTC	CASSQSGGSTRGYTF
TRBV4-3	-	-	TRBJ2-5	TGCGCCAGCAGCCGCGGGGAGCGGGAGACCCAGTACTTC	CASSRGERETQYF
TRBV19	-	-	TRBJ1-3	TGTGCCAGTATGGTCCCGGGAAACACCATATATTTT	CASMVPGNTIYF
TRBV2	TRBD1	-	TRBJ1-5	TGTGCCAGCGGGGCCGGGACAGGGGCAAGCCAGCCCCAGCATTTT	CASGAGTGASQPQHF
TRBV30	-	once	TRBJ2-5	TGTGCCTGGAGTGTATCTTACGCGACCCAGTACTTC	CAWSVSYATQYF
TRBV28	-	-	TRBJ1-1	TGTGCCAGCCGTCCAGGGTTTGGGGGGGGCAAAGCTTTCTTT	CASRPGFGGGKAFF
TRBV5-1	-	few	TRBJ1-1	TGCGCCAGCAGCTTGCCGGGACTGAACACTGAAGCTTTCTTT	CASSLPGLNTEAFF
TRBV11-3	TRBD2	-	TRBJ2-1	TGTGCCAGCAGCTTGGACGCGGGAGGGTTTGAGAATGAGCAGTTCTTC	CASSLDAGGFENEQFF
TRBV7-2	-	-	TRBJ2-5	TGTGCCAGCAGCTTAGCGCCCAGGGAGACCCAGTACTTC	CASSLAPRETQYF
TRBV10-3	-	-	TRBJ2-7	TGTGCCACCCGAGGAGCGGTCCTGTTGAACGAGCAGTACTTC	CATRGAVLLNEQYF
TRBV19	TRBD1	-	TRBJ2-3	TGTGCCACAAGACAGGGGGCCGGGGATACGCAGTATTTT	CATRQGAGDTQYF
TRBV19	TRBD1	-	TRBJ1-5	TGTGCCAGTAGTCCCCGGTTGGGGACAGGGTACAGGCAGCCCCAGCATTTT	CASSPRLGTGYRQPQHF
TRBV10-3	TRBD2	-	TRBJ2-7	TGTGCCATCAGTGAGTACCTAATAGCGGGAGGATCCTACGAGCAGTACTTC	CAISEYLIAGGSYEQYF
TRBV25-1	-	-	TRBJ2-7	TGTGCCAGCAGCGACCCTTTTACGGGGGCCTACGAGCAGTACTTC	CASSDPFTGAYEQYF
TRBV6-1	-	-	TRBJ1-5	TGTGCCAGCAGTTTAGATAGCAATCAGCCCCAGCATTTT	CASSLDSNQPQHF
TRBV7-5	-	few	TRBJ2-7	TGTGTCAGAAGCGTGCCCAAGGGAGCGGGAGGGCCCTGGGGCTCCTACGAGCAGTACTTC	CVRSVPKGAGGPWGSYEQYF
TRBV6-5	-	-	TRBJ2-2	TGTGCCAGCAGAGGGACCCTCTTGGGGGAGCTGTTTTTT	CASRGTLLGELFF
TRBV2	-	-	TRBJ2-3	TGTGCCAGCAGAGGAGGCCTCCTAAAGGCTACGCAGTATTTT	CASRGGLLKATQYF
TRBV6-1	-	-	TRBJ1-5	TGTGCCAGCAGGGCGGACAGTAATCAGCCCCAGCATTTT	CASRADSNQPQHF
TRBV7-8	-	-	TRBJ2-7	TGTGCCAGCAGCTTCGACCACTACGAGCAGTACTTC	CASSFDHYEQYF
TRBV6-6	-	-	TRBJ2-7	TGTGCCAGCAGTTACTCGGCCAGCTACGAGCAGTACTTC	CASSYSASYEQYF
TRBV25-1	TRBD1	-	TRBJ1-2	TGTGCCAGCAGTGAATTAGGAGGAGGGGGCGCGGGTGGCTACACCTTC	CASSELGGGGAGGYTF
TRBV5-1	-	-	TRBJ1-4	TGCGCCAGCAGCTTGGGAGTCCTCGAACCCGCGTTTTTT	CASSLGVLEPAFF